The next 29 T cell receptor beta chains were all read from a single sample in a study of T cells expressing NK-cell markers. TCRdb re-called the 5' RACE reads; one entry per CDR3 protein, DNA not given. Reported are a few hundred thousand distinct CDR3 sequences; the ten largest clones contain 3% to 4.5%. The sample consisted of blood T cells: a sorted CD56 or NKG2C T cell subset, CD4+ or CD8+ T cells, or bulk PBMC T cells (not recorded which). The origin of the receptors is a man aged 18 to 30 in good health.

The CDR3 is CASSYGTGDNNEQFF. This chain links TRBV27 with TRBJ2-1; TCRdb selects TRBD1, and the lack of DNA leaves this call unchecked. Per the germline V gene, CDR1 is MNHEY and CDR2 is SMNVEV (reference sequence). The CDR3 covers 15 residues.

V usage is TRBV29-1 and J usage is TRBJ1-5. From germline, CDR1 is SQVTM and CDR2 ANQGSEA. The CDR3 has 14 amino acids. CDR3 region: CSVAPQEGNQPQHF. Full variable domain (missing parts from reference TRBV29-1 and TRBJ1-5): SAVISQKPSRDICQRGTSLTIQCQVDSQVTMMFWYRQQPGQSLTLIATANQGSEATYESGFVIDKFPISRPNLTFSTLTVSNMSPEDSSIYLCSVAPQEGNQPQHFGDGTRLSIL.

This chain uses TRBV10-3 with TRBJ2-1; TCRdb calls TRBD2, which cannot be checked without DNA. Germline lookup yields CDR1 ENHRY and CDR2 SYGVKD. The CDR3 covers 13 residues. The CDR3 sequence: CATQASPDNEQFF.

CDR3 protein: CASSSSVGIGYSTDTQYF. The chain uses TRBV6-5 and TRBJ2-3. The CDR3 spans 18 residues. Germline CDR1 and CDR2: MNHEY and SVGAGI.

This chain links TRBV11-2 with TRBJ2-3; TCRdb indicates TRBD1, and absent DNA this call remains unverified. Germline V gene sequence: CDR1 SGHAT, CDR2 FQNNGV. The CDR3 totals 18 residues. The CDR3 loop reads CASSLTPKGGRSTDTQYF. Full variable domain (outside the CDR3, taken from reference TRBV11-2 and TRBJ2-3): EAGVAQSPRYKIIEKRQSVAFWCNPISGHATLYWYQQILGQGPKLLIQFQNNGVVDDSQLPKDRFSAERLKGVDSTLKIQPAKLEDSAVYLCASSLTPKGGRSTDTQYFGPGTRLTVL.

The rearrangement links TRBV20-1 to TRBJ2-3; TCRdb names TRBD2, which stays unverified in the absence of DNA. The germline gives CDR1 DFQATT, CDR2 SNEGSKA (reference sequence). CDR3 length: 14 amino acids. This chain's CDR3 is CSAKVGLYTDTQYF.

This chain links TRBV20-1 with TRBJ2-4. Germline assignment: CDR1 DFQATT and CDR2 SNEGSKA (reference sequence). This CDR3 comprises 16 residues. This CDR3 is CSARGTTRLAKNIQYF.

CDR3 in amino acids: CASSPPGLAINNEQFF. The rearrangement links TRBV7-9 to TRBJ2-1; TCRdb reports TRBD2, a call that lacks DNA to check it against. This CDR3 region has 16 residues. From germline, CDR1 is SEHNR and CDR2 FQNEAQ (reference sequence). Full variable domain (outside the CDR3, taken from reference TRBV7-9 and TRBJ2-1): DTGVSQNPRHKITKRGQNVTFRCDPISEHNRLYWYRQTLGQGPEFLTYFQNEAQLEKSRLLSDRFSAERPKGSFSTLEIQRTEQGDSAMYLCASSPPGLAINNEQFFGPGTRLTVL.

The V call is TRBV27, the J call TRBJ1-2; TCRdb's D gene call, TRBD1, goes unchecked for lack of DNA. The germline gives CDR1 MNHEY, CDR2 SMNVEV (reference sequence). The CDR3 runs to 13 residues. This CDR3 reads CAAGDLMDYGYTF.

This rearrangement joins TRBV5-6 to TRBJ2-7; TCRdb designates TRBD2, a call that cannot be tested without DNA. This CDR3 contains 16 residues. Germline assignment: CDR1 SGHDT and CDR2 YYEEEE. The CDR3 here is CASSPLARGTSYEQYF.

V and J are TRBV12-3 or TRBV12-4 and TRBJ2-1; the D gene TCRdb calls, TRBD2, cannot be checked with no DNA. The CDR3 consists of 19 residues. CDR3 protein: CASSLERAGRAGLYNEQFF.

This chain connects TRBV5-6 to TRBJ2-1; the D call of TRBD2 rests on TCRdb alone, since no DNA is present to check it. The CDR3 contains 14 residues. CDR1 is SGHDT, CDR2 YYEEEE, per germline. CDR3: CASSPAWAGNEQFF.

This chain connects TRBV7-2 to TRBJ1-2; TCRdb's D gene call, TRBD1, goes unchecked for lack of DNA. This CDR3 region has 13 residues. Germline CDR1 is SGHTA and CDR2 is FQGNSA. CDR3 amino acids: CASSPGRDYGYTF.

The V call is TRBV25-1, the J call TRBJ1-1. The CDR3 covers 12 residues. In germline, CDR1 is MGHDK, CDR2 SYGVNS. CDR3: CASSERGREAFF.

V and J are TRBV4-3 and TRBJ2-1. There are 14 residues in the CDR3. Germline V gene lookup returns CDR1 LGHNA and CDR2 YSLEER. CDR3 region: CASSQENRPNEQFF.

This chain joins TRBV18 and TRBJ1-5. The CDR3 runs to 17 residues. The germline V gene has CDR1 KGHSH and CDR2 LQKENI. The CDR3 loop reads CASSPVLEDTSNQPQHF.

The rearrangement joins TRBV5-6 to TRBJ2-1; the D call of TRBD2 rests on TCRdb alone, since no DNA is present to check it. CDR3 length equals 17 residues. CDR1 SGHDT and CDR2 YYEEEE come from the germline V gene. The CDR3 loop reads CASSLEGLAGEANEQFF.

The V and J genes are TRBV5-4 and TRBJ2-1; checking the TCRdb D call of TRBD2 is not possible without DNA. This CDR3 contains 18 residues. Germline V gene data show CDR1 as SGHNT and CDR2 as YYREEE (reference sequence). The CDR3 is CASSLVRGTSGGYNEQFF.

This rearrangement joins TRBV20-1 to TRBJ2-1; absent DNA, TCRdb's TRBD1 call cannot be checked. Germline CDR1 reads DFQATT; CDR2 reads SNEGSKA (reference sequence). This CDR3 contains 15 residues. CDR3 loop: CSARDSGTIYNEQFF.

The chain combines TRBV3-1 with TRBJ2-1. This CDR3 contains 13 residues. Looked up from germline, CDR1 is LGHDT and CDR2 is YNNKEL (reference sequence). The CDR3 spells CASSQDFQNEQFF.

This rearrangement joins TRBV29-1 to TRBJ1-1. This CDR3 is built from 13 residues. Germline loops: CDR1 SQVTM, CDR2 ANQGSEA. The CDR3 is CSATRTGNTEAFF.

The V call is TRBV15, the J call TRBJ2-3; TCRdb indicates TRBD1, and absent DNA this call remains unverified. The germline CDR1 and CDR2 sequences are LNHNV and YYDKDF (reference sequence). The CDR3 spans 15 residues. The CDR3 protein is CATSITGESTDTQYF.

This sequence joins TRBV12-3 or TRBV12-4 and TRBJ1-1; the D call of TRBD1 rests on TCRdb alone, since no DNA is present to check it. The CDR3 totals 15 residues. The CDR3 here is CASSLVGPGVTEAFF.

V gene TRBV12-3 or TRBV12-4 combines with J gene TRBJ1-6. This CDR3 has 13 residues. The CDR3 here is CAVKGRDNSPLHF.

The V call is TRBV28, the J call TRBJ2-5; as DNA is missing, the TRBD2 call by TCRdb cannot be tested. CDR3 length equals 18 residues. Germline V CDR1 and CDR2: MDHEN, SYDVKM. The CDR3 sequence: CASSIQGLGGSSQETQYF.

V and J are TRBV20-1 and TRBJ1-5. CDR3 length equals 16 residues. CDR1 and CDR2 (germline): DFQATT, SNEGSKA (reference sequence). The CDR3: CSASSAGGASNQPQHF.

This chain links TRBV2 with TRBJ1-5; TCRdb reports TRBD1, a call that lacks DNA to check it against. Germline CDR1 reads SNHLY; CDR2 reads FYNNEI. The CDR3 is 15 residues long. Here the CDR3 reads CASSEFQGGFQPQHF.

The chain is built from TRBV2 and TRBJ2-6; absent DNA, TCRdb's TRBD2 call cannot be checked. Germline V gene data show CDR1 as SNHLY and CDR2 as FYNNEI. The CDR3 runs to 16 residues. CDR3 protein: CASRGFSPSGANVLTF. Based on the CDR3 plus reference TRBV2 and TRBJ2-6, the full variable domain is EPEVTQTPSHQVTQMGQEVILRCVPISNHLYFYWYRQILGQKVEFLVSFYNNEISEKSEIFDDQFSVERPDGSNFTLKIRSTKLEDSAMYFCASRGFSPSGANVLTFGAGSRLTVL.

The chain employs TRBV20-1 and TRBJ1-2; TCRdb's D gene call, TRBD1, goes unchecked for lack of DNA. The V gene's germline CDR1 is DFQATT and CDR2 SNEGSKA (reference sequence). The CDR3 runs 14 residues. CDR3 residues: CSAHPDRGLFGYTF.